This T cell receptor beta chain was found in a study of OX40 agonist ivuxolimab in advanced cancers. At the level of the study: In three patients, partial responses were observed, one with hepatocellular carcinoma and two with cutaneous melanoma.

CDR3 length: 15 amino acids. Germline CDR1 reads MNHEY; CDR2 reads SVGAGI. V lost 6 bases and J lost 10, with 24 bases in between. Libraries were prepared by immunoSEQ multiplex PCR; TCRdb keeps only in-frame clonotypes and omits some of them. The table lists roughly 14,000 clones, around two thirds of them singletons. The receptor was isolated from an adult with an advanced solid tumor such as melanoma, head and neck, liver or kidney cancer. The genes are TRBV6-5 and TRBJ1-1; TRBD1 might be the D (6 bases). Here the sequenced sample was CD4+ or CD8+ T cells sorted from blood, taken in a trial of the OX40 agonist ivuxolimab. The CDR3 protein is CASSHKNREIISAFF. The CDR3, as DNA: TGTGCCAGCAGCCACAAAAACAGGGAAATAATTTCAGCTTTCTTT.